A single sample is the source of the 25 T cell receptor beta chains below, sequenced in a study of human T cells and chemical hapten exposure. TCRdb passed the RACE reads through MiXCR, listing each CDR3 protein once. The sample has some 350,000 distinct CDR3 sequences, roughly 6% seen once; the top ten hold over 5.5%. Stated time point: patch test 2, 6 weeks after DPC sensitization. The treatment was: therapeutic diphenylcyclopropenone sensitization with weekly scalp DPC. Material: whole blood, obtained in connection with sensitization to the hapten diphenylcyclopropenone (DPC). Receptors originate from a woman aged 18-30 years with alopecia areata. Some clones in this sample may be carry-over from other donors' samples.

This clonotype was found many times. The rearrangement joins TRBV6-5 to TRBJ2-3; D might be TRBD2 (5 bases). CDR3 length: 15 amino acids. CDR1 and CDR2 (germline): MNHEY, SVGAGI. V was clipped by 0 bases and J by 4 bases, with 11 bases between them. This chain's CDR3 is CASSYSFSSSDTQYF. The CDR3 DNA follows: TGTGCCAGCAGTTACTCGTTTTCTAGCTCAGATACGCAGTATTTT.

The chain combines TRBV5-1 with TRBJ2-5; D gene unclear. Germline CDR1 reads SGHRS; CDR2 reads YFSETQ. This CDR3 is 13 amino acids long. Trimming removed 7 bases from V and 7 bases from J, with 17 bases in between. CDR3 in DNA: TGCGCCAGCCGGAGAGACACGCCGGGGACCCAGTACTTC. Residues: CASRRDTPGTQYF.

This clonotype has only a few counts. The chain employs TRBV18 and TRBJ2-5, with no clear D. CDR1 is KGHSH, CDR2 LQKENI, per germline. The CDR3 length is 13 residues. The ends were cut back, 5 bases at V and 3 bases at J, with 10 bases in the middle. The CDR3 protein is CASSGYAKETQYF. Written as DNA, the CDR3 is TGTGCCAGCTCAGGCTACGCGAAAGAGACCCAGTACTTC.

V usage is TRBV24-1 and J usage is TRBJ2-7, with D uncertain. Trimming cost V 4 bases and J 3 bases, with 6 bases left between them. The CDR3 is made up of 12 amino acids. The germline gives CDR1 KGHDR, CDR2 SFDVKD. DNA for the CDR3: TGTGCCACCAGTGACAGCTACTACGAGCAGTACTTC. Its protein product is CATSDSYYEQYF.

This clonotype was found a few times. The V and J genes are TRBV7-2 and TRBJ2-5; 11 bases agree with TRBD2. The CDR3 is 14 amino acids. Germline V lookup: CDR1 SGHTA, CDR2 FQGNSA. The trim removed 5 bases at V and 4 bases at J, leaving 3 bases unmatched. CDR3 region: CASSATSGTETQYF. The CDR3 coding sequence is TGTGCCAGCAGCGCGACTAGCGGGACAGAGACCCAGTACTTC.

A few counts support this clonotype. In DNA, the CDR3 is TGTGCCAGCAGCTTTGACAGGTCGTCTAGCACAGATACGCAGTATTTT. Translating gives CASSFDRSSSTDTQYF. V and J are TRBV7-2 and TRBJ2-3; a possible D gene is TRBD1 (6 bases). Germline loops: CDR1 SGHTA, CDR2 FQGNSA. CDR3 length: 16 amino acids. The V and J ends lost 3 bases and 0 bases respectively, with 13 bases between them.

This clonotype was observed many times. J is TRBJ2-1 and V is TRBV24-1; a weak D match, TRBD2 (5 bases). This CDR3 has 11 amino acids. With 4 bases removed from V and 11 bases from J, the gap between germline ends came to 8 bases. Germline values: CDR1 KGHDR, CDR2 SFDVKD. This CDR3 reads CATSDGDKQFF. The CDR3, as DNA: TGTGCCACCAGTGACGGGGATAAGCAGTTCTTC.

This clonotype was detected only a few times. The chain uses TRBV3-1 and TRBJ2-3; D might be TRBD2 (5 bases). CDR3 length: 16 residues. From germline, CDR1 is LGHDT and CDR2 YNNKEL (reference sequence). The V and J ends lost 4 bases and 0 bases respectively, with 14 bases between them. CDR3 in amino acids: CASSPNGETSTDTQYF. DNA for the CDR3: TGTGCCAGCAGCCCTAACGGGGAAACTAGCACAGATACGCAGTATTTT.

This clonotype was seen more than once but under ten times. The rearrangement joins TRBV5-1 to TRBJ2-2; D unresolved. This CDR3 is 15 amino acids long. Germline CDR1 SGHRS, CDR2 YFSETQ. Trimming cost V 1 base and J 4 bases, with 11 bases left between them. This CDR3 reads CASSLSRQVTGELFF. The CDR3 DNA sequence: TGCGCCAGCAGCTTGAGCAGGCAGGTCACCGGGGAGCTGTTTTTT. The whole variable domain, remainder taken from reference TRBV5-1 and TRBJ2-2, is KAGVTQTPRYLIKTRGQQVTLSCSPISGHRSVSWYQQTPGQGLQFLFEYFSETQRNKGNFPGRFSGRQFSNSRSEMNVSTLELGDSALYLCASSLSRQVTGELFFGEGSRLTVL.

The rearrangement uses TRBV6-2 or TRBV6-3 and TRBJ1-2; no reliable D call. The CDR3 runs 13 residues. V gave up 6 bases and J gave up 3 bases, with 11 bases separating them. The germline gives CDR1 MNHEY, CDR2 SVGEGT. The CDR3 DNA follows: TGTGCCAGCAGGCGTTCAGGCTACTATGGCTACACCTTC. Translating it yields CASRRSGYYGYTF.

This clonotype was counted ten times or more. V is TRBV24-1 and J is TRBJ2-2; D not certain. CDR1 and CDR2 (germline): KGHDR, SFDVKD. CDR3 length: 13 residues. Trimming took 4 bases from V and 4 from J, leaving 6 bases between them. CDR3 amino acids: CATSDTTTGELFF. CDR3 DNA sequence: TGTGCCACCAGTGACACGACCACCGGGGAGCTGTTTTTT.

This clonotype has ten or more counts. The rearrangement links TRBV29-1 to TRBJ1-4; D uncertain. V dropped 1 base and J dropped 11 bases, with 11 bases sitting between them. Looked up from germline, CDR1 is SQVTM and CDR2 is ANQGSEA. The CDR3 is 12 amino acids. CDR3 bases: TGCAGCGTTGAAGGAGAGGGCCGGAAACTGTTTTTT. It specifies CSVEGEGRKLFF.

With regard to this clonotype: One end of the junction is discordant with germline, which a read error may explain. This chain links TRBV7-2 with TRBJ1-6; D is perhaps TRBD1 (5 bases). CDR1 SGHTA and CDR2 FQGNSA come from the germline V gene. The CDR3 covers 14 residues. In DNA, the CDR3 is TGTGCCGGCAGAAGGGACGGAGCAAATTCACCCCTCCACTTT. Translating gives CAGRRDGANSPLHF.

V gene TRBV2 combines with J gene TRBJ2-3; TRBD2 matches at 9 bases. CDR3 length equals 15 residues. Per the germline V gene, CDR1 is SNHLY and CDR2 is FYNNEI. V gave up 8 bases and J gave up 4 bases; unmatched junction bases: 10. CDR3 nucleotides: TGTGCCAGCCCTCTTGCGGGGGGGAGGGCAGATACGCAGTATTTT. Translated: CASPLAGGRADTQYF.

This clonotype came up a few times. The V call is TRBV6-1, the J call TRBJ2-7, with D perhaps TRBD1 or TRBD2 (5 bases each). Trimming cost V 3 bases and J 3 bases, with 12 bases left between them. From germline, CDR1 is MNHNS and CDR2 SASEGT. This CDR3 region has 14 residues. CDR3 sequence: CASSDWDGYYEQYF. CDR3 coding DNA: TGTGCCAGCAGTGATTGGGACGGATACTACGAGCAGTACTTC.

The genes are TRBV15 and TRBJ2-4, with D uncertain. The CDR3 contains 16 residues. Germline CDR1 reads LNHNV; CDR2 reads YYDKDF (reference sequence). Trimming removed 1 base at V and 0 bases at J, with 10 bases between. The CDR3 reads CATSRAAGLAKNIQYF. In DNA, the CDR3 is TGTGCCACCAGCAGAGCGGCCGGCCTAGCCAAAAACATTCAGTACTTC.

The rearrangement links TRBV7-2 to TRBJ2-2, with D possibly being TRBD2 (5 bases). The CDR3 runs to 17 residues. Germline loops: CDR1 SGHTA, CDR2 FQGNSA. Trimming removed 10 bases at V and 3 bases at J, with 24 bases between. This CDR3 reads CATPRVGRASYTGELFF. In DNA, the CDR3 is TGTGCCACCCCCCGGGTGGGGAGAGCCTCCTACACCGGGGAGCTGTTTTTT.

This sequence joins TRBV7-9 and TRBJ1-2, with D perhaps matching TRBD1 (6 bases). Trimming took off 3 bases at V and 6 bases at J, with 11 bases between the two ends. This CDR3 contains 13 residues. Germline lookup yields CDR1 SEHNR and CDR2 FQNEAQ (reference sequence). Written as DNA, the CDR3 is TGTGCCAGCAGCTTCTCAGGGGCTAATGGCTACACCTTC. Protein sequence: CASSFSGANGYTF.

This clonotype was recorded a few times. The chain uses TRBV19 and TRBJ1-5; TRBD1 agrees at 7 bases. Germline V lookup: CDR1 LNHDA, CDR2 SQIVND (reference sequence). The V segment lost 6 bases and the J segment 2 bases; nucleotides outside the gene matches: 4. The CDR3 totals 14 residues. The CDR3 protein is CASRTTGGNQPQHF. The CDR3 bases are TGTGCCAGTAGAACCACAGGGGGCAATCAGCCCCAGCATTTT.

The V gene is TRBV4-3, the J gene TRBJ2-6; 9 nucleotides line up with TRBD1. Trimming at V came to 1 base and at J to 2 bases, leaving 9 bases not matched to a gene. Germline V gene lookup returns CDR1 LGHNA and CDR2 YSLEER. The CDR3 consists of 19 residues. The CDR3 is CASSQADSGTGTGANVLTF. CDR3 DNA: TGCGCCAGCAGCCAAGCCGACTCCGGGACAGGGACTGGGGCCAACGTCCTGACTTTC.

The J gene is TRBJ2-3, the V gene TRBV9; 8 nucleotides match TRBD2. The CDR3 covers 15 residues. Germline V gives CDR1 SGDLS, CDR2 YYNGEE. After removal of 3 bases from V and 0 bases from J, the junction contained 3 bases not matched to a gene. CDR3 coding DNA: TGTGCCAGCAGCGCGAGCGGGGGAAGCACAGATACGCAGTATTTT. It specifies CASSASGGSTDTQYF.

This chain joins TRBV11-2 and TRBJ2-1; 11 nucleotides line up with TRBD2. The J segment lost 8 bases and the V segment lost 0 bases, leaving 6 bases of the junction unmatched. Germline V gives CDR1 SGHAT, CDR2 FQNNGV. The CDR3 has 16 amino acids. The CDR3 loop reads CASSLEASGGWYEQFF. CDR3 nucleotides: TGTGCCAGCAGCTTAGAGGCTAGCGGGGGGTGGTATGAGCAGTTCTTC.

This clonotype has ten or more counts. The V gene is TRBV7-9, the J gene TRBJ2-7; 8 bases align to TRBD2. Germline trimming cut 0 bases from V and 2 bases from J; bases unmatched to any gene: 6. Per the germline V gene, CDR1 is SEHNR and CDR2 is FQNEAQ (reference sequence). CDR3 size: 16 residues. The CDR3 coding sequence is TGTGCCAGCAGCTTAGCTAGCGGGGTCTTCACCTACGAGCAGTACTTC. Encoded protein: CASSLASGVFTYEQYF.

This clonotype was recorded a few times. V usage is TRBV18 and J usage is TRBJ2-6; the D gene could be TRBD1 or TRBD2 (6 bases each). The CDR3 covers 18 residues. Trimming removed 3 bases from V and 0 bases from J, with 15 bases in between. Germline assignment: CDR1 KGHSH and CDR2 LQKENI. The CDR3 region is CASSPVGGLGSGANVLTF. The CDR3 DNA follows: TGTGCCAGCTCACCGGTTGGGGGGCTTGGCTCTGGGGCCAACGTCCTGACTTTC.

On this clonotype itself: This clone may be a read error of a much larger clone one base away. The genes are TRBV5-5 and TRBJ1-4; D gene ambiguous. The CDR3 sequence is 13 residues long. Looked up from germline, CDR1 is SGHKS and CDR2 is YYEKEE (reference sequence). With 2 bases removed from V and 3 bases from J, the gap between germline ends came to 5 bases. Written as DNA, the CDR3 is TGTGCCAGCAGCTTCGAGGCTAATGAAAAACTGTTTTTT. The encoded protein is CASSFEANEKLFF.